The rows below give T cell receptor beta chains drawn from one sample of a study of T-cell reconstitution after alpha-beta-depleted transplantation in children. TCRdb ran MiXCR on the PCR reads and lists one entry per CDR3 protein. The sample lists roughly 500,000 distinct CDR3 sequences; around a third were seen once. The material sequenced was PBMCs from the stem cell graft donor, taken from the stem cell graft. These receptors came from a human donor who donated a stem cell graft to a child with aplastic anemia. Both conserved end residues are trimmed from each CDR3. D genes are given only for firm matches.

V gene	D gene	J gene	CDR3 protein
TRBV20-1	.	TRBJ2-3	SPNPADTQY
TRBV2	.	TRBJ2-1	ASSPMNEQF
TRBV7-2	.	TRBJ1-2	AFGGRKRDGYT
TRBV7-2	.	TRBJ2-5	ASSPGVGTQY
TRBV12-3/TRBV12-4	.	TRBJ1-5	ASSSDGFSNQPQH
TRBV5-1	.	TRBJ2-2	ASSLEPERTGELF
TRBV5-1	.	TRBJ1-1	ASSPTWSSMNTEAF
TRBV19	.	TRBJ1-2	ASRVGHSANYGYT
TRBV5-1	.	TRBJ2-7	ASSLVPVVSYEQY
TRBV30	.	TRBJ2-1	AWSVIQRNSYNEQF
TRBV4-2	.	TRBJ2-1	ASSLTVPARPLYNEQF
TRBV19	.	TRBJ2-5	ASSMGETQY
TRBV12-3/TRBV12-4	TRBD1	TRBJ2-1	ASSLADRGGNEQF
TRBV12-3/TRBV12-4	TRBD2	TRBJ2-1	ASSLGLGLAGINEQF
TRBV10-3	.	TRBJ1-1	AISDLGGTEAF
TRBV6-1	TRBD1	TRBJ2-3	ASQTRQGTSTDTQY
TRBV7-2	.	TRBJ1-5	ASSLEKITPQH
TRBV29-1	TRBD1	TRBJ1-2	SARTGSGYT
TRBV27	TRBD1	TRBJ1-1	ASSPWTGGQAF
TRBV12-3/TRBV12-4	TRBD2	TRBJ2-5	ASSRSGLPDYETQY
TRBV7-3	.	TRBJ2-2	ASSLGAELDTGELF
TRBV12-3/TRBV12-4	.	TRBJ1-2	ASSLERGYGYT
TRBV24-1	TRBD2	TRBJ2-3	ATSDPGLAESTDTQY
TRBV18	TRBD1	TRBJ1-1	ASSPRVPGGTEAF
TRBV29-1	TRBD2	TRBJ2-1	SLAGGRDEQF
TRBV4-1	.	TRBJ1-1	ASSQLGLQGLNTEAF
TRBV2	.	TRBJ2-1	ASSEYGRSYNEQF
TRBV6-2/TRBV6-3	TRBD1	TRBJ2-4	ASSPGQGLLKNIQY
TRBV30	.	TRBJ1-4	AWGTRAATNEKLF
TRBV12-3/TRBV12-4	TRBD1	TRBJ2-1	ASSSAQGRVEQF
TRBV3-1	TRBD2	TRBJ2-1	ASSQIAGGPSNEQF
TRBV20-1	.	TRBJ1-1	SARVRGGAMNTEAF
TRBV24-1	.	TRBJ2-2	ATSDLGLNTGELF
TRBV3-1	.	TRBJ2-5	ASSQGLTGLPQETQY
TRBV14	.	TRBJ2-6	ASSQVLAGANVLT
TRBV11-2	.	TRBJ2-7	ASGSAGSSYEQY
TRBV12-3/TRBV12-4	.	TRBJ2-5	ASSAGLDATQY
TRBV12-3/TRBV12-4	.	TRBJ2-7	ASSSIAAAYEQH
TRBV11-1	TRBD1	TRBJ2-2	ASSSRTGALPDRGNTGELF
TRBV27	.	TRBJ2-5	ASSPQGQAETQY
TRBV5-1	.	TRBJ1-1	ASSPWQGPDTEAF
TRBV21-1	.	TRBJ1-1	ASTSDREWTTEAF
TRBV7-9	TRBD1	TRBJ2-5	ASSILRDSQETQY
TRBV28	TRBD1	TRBJ2-4	ASSSTGGTTKNIQY
TRBV7-2	TRBD2	TRBJ2-3	ASHSSGRLSTDTQY
TRBV20-1	TRBD1	TRBJ1-1	SARAGTGGTEAF
TRBV7-2	TRBD1	TRBJ1-1	ASSLVRQGTEAF
TRBV5-1	.	TRBJ1-2	ASSLRGDSGNGYGYT
TRBV5-4	TRBD1	TRBJ1-1	ASSFDRGLTEAF
TRBV4-2	.	TRBJ2-1	ASSQERAAGNEQF
TRBV9	TRBD1	TRBJ2-1	ASSFGTGANNEQF
TRBV28	.	TRBJ2-3	ASTQGRDTDTQY
TRBV20-1	.	TRBJ2-1	SARDRVGGYNEQF
TRBV7-2	TRBD1	TRBJ1-2	ASSLTGTGKGYT
TRBV7-9	.	TRBJ2-7	ASSPQAGAYEQY